This T cell receptor beta chain was observed in a study of cytomegalovirus exposure and HLA in healthy donors. Overall study findings and caveats: A list of more than 150 TCR beta chains associated with cytomegalovirus was given. Common viral pathogens seemed, in a later analysis, to connect with several of the most significant clusters.

This PCR relied on a set of 60 Vbeta primers and 13 Jbeta primers. Source study methods: Some 12 million shared chains were among the approximately 80 million unique TCR beta chains that a later analysis counted. Libraries were prepared by immunoSEQ multiplex PCR; TCRdb keeps only in-frame clonotypes and omits some of them. V and J calls and clone size are as listed in that table; D and trimming were resolved from the DNA. Among 180,000 or so clones, roughly 79% were seen once, and the ten largest hold 4.9%. Of note for this clone: Its antigen is still unknown.

This TCR derives from a woman between 18 and 29 years old in good health and CMV-seropositive. Sample: PBMCs.

The CDR3 region has the DNA TGTGCCAGCAAGGGGGAGACCCAGTACTTC. Its protein product is CASKGETQYF. This chain connects TRBV6-5 to TRBJ2-5, with D maybe TRBD1 (5 bases). Germline assignment: CDR1 MNHEY and CDR2 SVGAGI. Deletions cut 7 bases from V and 5 bases from J, with 5 bases between. This CDR3 has 10 amino acids.